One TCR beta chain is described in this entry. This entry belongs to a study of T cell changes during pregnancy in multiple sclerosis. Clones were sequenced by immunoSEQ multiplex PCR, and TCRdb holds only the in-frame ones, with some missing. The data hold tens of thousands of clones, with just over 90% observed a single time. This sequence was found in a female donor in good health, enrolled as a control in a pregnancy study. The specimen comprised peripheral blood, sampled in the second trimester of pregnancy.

The CDR3 DNA is TGTGCCAGCAGTTTCCGGGACACTCAAGAGACCCAGTACTTC. It is translated as CASSFRDTQETQYF. This chain uses TRBV27 with TRBJ2-5; D might be TRBD1 (6 bases). Trimming pared 3 bases from V and 2 bases from J, leaving 10 bases between. The germline V gene encodes CDR1 MNHEY and CDR2 SMNVEV (reference sequence). The CDR3 extends over 14 amino acids.